The sequence of this TCR beta chain was determined in a study of blood T cells in healthy people across ages. Study findings and constraints: Older age went with lower TCR beta diversity per million T cells, in a roughly linear way.

Combining a sample-barcoded 5' primer with a J-beta primer mix, a second PCR ran for about 7 to 11 cycles. MiXCR, run by TCRdb on the 5' RACE reads, gives a single entry per CDR3 protein. Among hundreds of thousands of distinct CDR3 sequences listed, less than 80% were seen once. V trimming: 3 bases; J trimming: 4 bases; junction bases outside the gene matches: 7. The CDR3 contains 14 residues. Looked up from germline, CDR1 is DFQATT and CDR2 is SNEGSKA (reference sequence). Remarks on this clonotype: Its target is not known.

The sequence was obtained from a man aged 25-45 years in good health. The material sequenced was blood. This rearrangement joins TRBV20-1 to TRBJ2-3; 7 nucleotides align to TRBD2. Here the CDR3 DNA reads TGCAGTGCTAGCGGGGGGAGTAGAGCAGATACGCAGTATTTT. Translating gives CSASGGSRADTQYF.